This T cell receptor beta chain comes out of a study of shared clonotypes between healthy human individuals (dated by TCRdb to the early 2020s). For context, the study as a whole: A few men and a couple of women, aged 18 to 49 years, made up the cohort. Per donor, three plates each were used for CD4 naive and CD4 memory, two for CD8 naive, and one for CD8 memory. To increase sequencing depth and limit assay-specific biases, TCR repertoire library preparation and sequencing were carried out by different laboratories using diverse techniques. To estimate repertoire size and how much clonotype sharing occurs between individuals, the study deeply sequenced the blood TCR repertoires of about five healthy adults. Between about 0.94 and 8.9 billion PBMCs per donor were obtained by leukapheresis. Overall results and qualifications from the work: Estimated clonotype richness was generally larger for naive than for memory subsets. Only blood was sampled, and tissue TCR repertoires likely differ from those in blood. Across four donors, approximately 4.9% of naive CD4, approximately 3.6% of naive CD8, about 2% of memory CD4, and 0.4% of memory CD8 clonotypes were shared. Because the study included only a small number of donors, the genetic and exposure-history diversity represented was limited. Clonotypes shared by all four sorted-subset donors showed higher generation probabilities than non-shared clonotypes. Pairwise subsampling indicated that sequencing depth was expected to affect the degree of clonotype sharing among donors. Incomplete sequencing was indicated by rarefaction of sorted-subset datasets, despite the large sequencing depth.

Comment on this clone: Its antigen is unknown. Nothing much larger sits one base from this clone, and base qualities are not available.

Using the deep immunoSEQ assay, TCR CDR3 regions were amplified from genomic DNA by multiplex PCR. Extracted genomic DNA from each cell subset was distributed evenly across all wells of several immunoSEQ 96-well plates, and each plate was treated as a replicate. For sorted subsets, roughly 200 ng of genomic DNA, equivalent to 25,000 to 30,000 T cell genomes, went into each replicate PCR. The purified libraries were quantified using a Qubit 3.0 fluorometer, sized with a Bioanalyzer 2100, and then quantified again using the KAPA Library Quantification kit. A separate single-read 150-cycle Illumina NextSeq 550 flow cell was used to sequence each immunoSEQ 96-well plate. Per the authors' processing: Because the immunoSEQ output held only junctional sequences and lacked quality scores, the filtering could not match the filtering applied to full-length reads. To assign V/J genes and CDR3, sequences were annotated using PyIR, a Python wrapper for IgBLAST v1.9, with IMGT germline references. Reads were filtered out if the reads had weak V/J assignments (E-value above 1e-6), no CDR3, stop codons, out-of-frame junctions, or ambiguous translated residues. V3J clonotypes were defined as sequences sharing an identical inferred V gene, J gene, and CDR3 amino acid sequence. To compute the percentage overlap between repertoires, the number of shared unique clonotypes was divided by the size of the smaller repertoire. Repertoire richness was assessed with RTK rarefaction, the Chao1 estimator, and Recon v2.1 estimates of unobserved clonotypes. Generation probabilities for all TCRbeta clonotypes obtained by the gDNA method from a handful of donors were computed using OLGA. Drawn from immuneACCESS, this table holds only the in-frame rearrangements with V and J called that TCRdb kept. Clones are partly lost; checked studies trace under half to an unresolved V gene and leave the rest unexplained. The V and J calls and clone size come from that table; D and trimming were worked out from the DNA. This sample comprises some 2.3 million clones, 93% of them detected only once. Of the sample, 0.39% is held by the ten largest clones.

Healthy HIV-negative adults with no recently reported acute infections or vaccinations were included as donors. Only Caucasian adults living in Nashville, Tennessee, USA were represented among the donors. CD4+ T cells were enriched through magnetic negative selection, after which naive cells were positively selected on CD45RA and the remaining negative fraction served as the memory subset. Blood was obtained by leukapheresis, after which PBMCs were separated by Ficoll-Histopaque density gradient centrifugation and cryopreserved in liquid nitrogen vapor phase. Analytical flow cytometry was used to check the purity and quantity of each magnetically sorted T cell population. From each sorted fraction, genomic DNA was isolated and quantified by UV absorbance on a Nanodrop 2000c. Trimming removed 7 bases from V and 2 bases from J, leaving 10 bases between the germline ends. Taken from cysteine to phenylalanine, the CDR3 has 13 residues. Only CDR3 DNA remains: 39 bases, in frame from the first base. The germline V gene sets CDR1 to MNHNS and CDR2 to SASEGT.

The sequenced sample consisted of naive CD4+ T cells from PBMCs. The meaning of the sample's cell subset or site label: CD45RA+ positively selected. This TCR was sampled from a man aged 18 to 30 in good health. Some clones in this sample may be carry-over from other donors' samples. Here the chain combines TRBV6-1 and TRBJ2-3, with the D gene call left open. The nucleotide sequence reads TGTGCCAGCACTCTCATTAACACAGATACGCAGTATTTT. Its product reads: CASTLINTDTQYF.